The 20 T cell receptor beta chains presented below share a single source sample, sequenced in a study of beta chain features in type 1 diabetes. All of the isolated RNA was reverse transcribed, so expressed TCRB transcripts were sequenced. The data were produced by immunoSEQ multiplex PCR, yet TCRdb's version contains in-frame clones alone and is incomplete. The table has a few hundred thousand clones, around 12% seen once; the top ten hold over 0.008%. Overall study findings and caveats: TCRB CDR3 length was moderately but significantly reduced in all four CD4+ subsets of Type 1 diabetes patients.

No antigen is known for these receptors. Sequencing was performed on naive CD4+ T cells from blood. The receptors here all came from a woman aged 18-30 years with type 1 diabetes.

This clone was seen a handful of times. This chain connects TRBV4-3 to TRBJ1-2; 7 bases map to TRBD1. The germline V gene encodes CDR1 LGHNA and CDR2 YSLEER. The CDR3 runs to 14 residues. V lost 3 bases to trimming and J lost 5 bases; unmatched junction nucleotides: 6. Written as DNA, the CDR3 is TGCGCCAGCAGCCATACGACAGGGATATATGGCTACACCTTC. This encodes CASSHTTGIYGYTF.

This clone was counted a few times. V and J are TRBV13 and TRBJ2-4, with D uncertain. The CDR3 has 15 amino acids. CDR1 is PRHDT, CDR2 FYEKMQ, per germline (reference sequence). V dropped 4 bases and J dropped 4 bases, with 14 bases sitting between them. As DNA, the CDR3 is TGTGCCAGCAGCTATTCGACGCAGGTTAAAAACATTCAGTACTTC. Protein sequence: CASSYSTQVKNIQYF.

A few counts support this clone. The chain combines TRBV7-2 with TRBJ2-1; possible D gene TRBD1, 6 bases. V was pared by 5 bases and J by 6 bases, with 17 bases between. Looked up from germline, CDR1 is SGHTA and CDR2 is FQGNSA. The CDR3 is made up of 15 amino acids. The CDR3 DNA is TGTGCCAGCAGCAATACCCACAGGGAAGGCAATGAGCAGTTCTTC. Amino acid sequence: CASSNTHREGNEQFF.

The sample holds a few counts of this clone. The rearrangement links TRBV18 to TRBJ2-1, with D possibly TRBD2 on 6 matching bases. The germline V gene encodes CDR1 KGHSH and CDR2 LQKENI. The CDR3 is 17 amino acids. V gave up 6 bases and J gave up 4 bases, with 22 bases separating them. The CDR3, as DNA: TGTGCCAGCTCCCCTGCCCCGGAGGGCCTGTCATACAATGAGCAGTTCTTC. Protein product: CASSPAPEGLSYNEQFF.

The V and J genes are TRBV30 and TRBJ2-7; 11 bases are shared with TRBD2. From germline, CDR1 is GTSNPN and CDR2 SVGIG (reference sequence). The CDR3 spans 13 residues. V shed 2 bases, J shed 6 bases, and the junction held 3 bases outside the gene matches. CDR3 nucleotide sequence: TGTGCCTGGAGTCGGCTAGCGGGAGGCGAGCAGTACTTC. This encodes CAWSRLAGGEQYF.

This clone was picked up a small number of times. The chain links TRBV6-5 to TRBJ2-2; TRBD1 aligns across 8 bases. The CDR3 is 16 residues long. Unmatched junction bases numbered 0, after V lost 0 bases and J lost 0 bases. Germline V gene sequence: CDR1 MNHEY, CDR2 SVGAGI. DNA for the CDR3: TGTGCCAGCAGTTACTCGACAGGGGCGAACACCGGGGAGCTGTTTTTT. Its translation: CASSYSTGANTGELFF.

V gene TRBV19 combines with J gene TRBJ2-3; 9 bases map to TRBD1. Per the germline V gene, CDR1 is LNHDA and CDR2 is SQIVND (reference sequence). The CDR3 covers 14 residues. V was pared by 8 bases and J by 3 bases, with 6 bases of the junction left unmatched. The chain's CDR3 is CASGDREVTDTQYF. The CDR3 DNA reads TGTGCCAGTGGGGACAGGGAAGTGACAGATACGCAGTATTTT.

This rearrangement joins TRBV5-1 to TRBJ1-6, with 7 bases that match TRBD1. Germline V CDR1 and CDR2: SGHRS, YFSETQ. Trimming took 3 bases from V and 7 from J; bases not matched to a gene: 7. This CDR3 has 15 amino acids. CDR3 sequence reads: CASSSAGQMNSPLHF. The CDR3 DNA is TGCGCCAGCAGCTCTGCGGGACAGATGAATTCACCCCTCCACTTT.

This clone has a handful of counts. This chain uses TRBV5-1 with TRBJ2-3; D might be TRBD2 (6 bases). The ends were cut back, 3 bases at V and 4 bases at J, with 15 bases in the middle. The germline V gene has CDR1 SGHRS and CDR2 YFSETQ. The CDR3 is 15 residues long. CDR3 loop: CASSSGPGEADTQYF. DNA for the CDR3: TGCGCCAGCAGCTCGGGACCTGGGGAGGCAGATACGCAGTATTTT.

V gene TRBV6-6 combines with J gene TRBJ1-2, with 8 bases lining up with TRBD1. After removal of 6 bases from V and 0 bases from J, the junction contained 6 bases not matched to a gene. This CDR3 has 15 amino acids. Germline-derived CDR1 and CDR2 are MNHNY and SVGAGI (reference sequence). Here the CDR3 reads CASRDRVYPNYGYTF. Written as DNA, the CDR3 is TGTGCCAGCAGGGACAGGGTCTATCCTAACTATGGCTACACCTTC.

The CDR3 loop is CASRVRVNAYEQYF. The CDR3 nucleotides are TGTGCCAGCAGAGTCAGGGTAAACGCCTACGAGCAGTACTTC. The chain couples TRBV2 to TRBJ2-7, with D possibly matching TRBD1 (5 bases). Germline V gene data show CDR1 as SNHLY and CDR2 as FYNNEI. This CDR3 comprises 14 residues. V was cut by 6 bases and J by 2 bases, with 14 bases left in between. The whole variable domain, remainder taken from reference TRBV2 and TRBJ2-7, is EPEVTQTPSHQVTQMGQEVILRCVPISNHLYFYWYRQILGQKVEFLVSFYNNEISEKSEIFDDQFSVERPDGSNFTLKIRSTKLEDSAMYFCASRVRVNAYEQYFGPGTRLTVT.

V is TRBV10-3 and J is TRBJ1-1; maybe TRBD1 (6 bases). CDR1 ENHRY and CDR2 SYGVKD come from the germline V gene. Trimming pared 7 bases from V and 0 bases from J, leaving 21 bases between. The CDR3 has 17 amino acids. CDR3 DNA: TGTGCCATCAATAATGGGGGGGGCAGATGGGTGAACACTGAAGCTTTCTTT. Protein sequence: CAINNGGGRWVNTEAFF.

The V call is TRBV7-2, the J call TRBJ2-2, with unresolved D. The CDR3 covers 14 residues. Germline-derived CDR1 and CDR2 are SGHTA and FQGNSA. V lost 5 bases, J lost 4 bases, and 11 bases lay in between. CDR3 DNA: TGTGCCAGCAGCCCCCGACTGGGCACCGGGGAGCTGTTTTTT. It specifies CASSPRLGTGELFF.

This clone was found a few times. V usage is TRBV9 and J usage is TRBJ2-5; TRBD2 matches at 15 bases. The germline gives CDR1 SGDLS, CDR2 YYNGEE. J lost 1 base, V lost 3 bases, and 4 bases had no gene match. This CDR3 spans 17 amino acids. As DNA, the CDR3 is TGTGCCAGCAGCGCCGGACTAGCGGGAGGGGGCCAAGAGACCCAGTACTTC. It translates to CASSAGLAGGGQETQYF. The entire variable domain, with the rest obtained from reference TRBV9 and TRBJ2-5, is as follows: DSGVTQTPKHLITATGQRVTLRCSPRSGDLSVYWYQQSLDQGLQFLIQYYNGEERAKGNILERFSAQQFPDLHSELNLSSLELGDSALYFCASSAGLAGGGQETQYFGPGTRLLVL.

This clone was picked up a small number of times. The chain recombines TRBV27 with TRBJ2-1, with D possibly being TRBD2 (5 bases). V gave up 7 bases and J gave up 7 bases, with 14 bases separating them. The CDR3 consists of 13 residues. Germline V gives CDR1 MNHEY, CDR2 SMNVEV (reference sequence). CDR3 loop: CASIGGLRNEQFF. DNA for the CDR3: TGTGCCAGCATCGGCGGGCTTCGGAATGAGCAGTTCTTC.

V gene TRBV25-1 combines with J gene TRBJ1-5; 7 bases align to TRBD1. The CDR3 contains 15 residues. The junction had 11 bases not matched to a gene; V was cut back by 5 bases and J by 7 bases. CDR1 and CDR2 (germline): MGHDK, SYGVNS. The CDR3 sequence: CASSLGGGRNQPQHF. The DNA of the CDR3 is TGTGCCAGCAGTTTAGGAGGGGGCAGGAACCAGCCCCAGCATTTT.

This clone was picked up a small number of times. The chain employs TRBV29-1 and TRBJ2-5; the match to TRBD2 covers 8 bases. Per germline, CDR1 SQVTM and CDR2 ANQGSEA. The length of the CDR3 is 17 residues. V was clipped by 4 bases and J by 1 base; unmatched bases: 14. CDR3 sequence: CSVVGGGMSGSQETQYF. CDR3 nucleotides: TGCAGCGTTGTGGGGGGGGGTATGAGCGGGAGCCAAGAGACCCAGTACTTC.

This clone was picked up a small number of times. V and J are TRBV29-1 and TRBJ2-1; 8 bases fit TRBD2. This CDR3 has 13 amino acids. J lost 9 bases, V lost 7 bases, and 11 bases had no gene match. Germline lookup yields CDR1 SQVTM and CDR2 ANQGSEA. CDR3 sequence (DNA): TGCAGCGCCCGGTGGCGGGAGGAAAGTGAGCAGTTCTTC. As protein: CSARWREESEQFF.

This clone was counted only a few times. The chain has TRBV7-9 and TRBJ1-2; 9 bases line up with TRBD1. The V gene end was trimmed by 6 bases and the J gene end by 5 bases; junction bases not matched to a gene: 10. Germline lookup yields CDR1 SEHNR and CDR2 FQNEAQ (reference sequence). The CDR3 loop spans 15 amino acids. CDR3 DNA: TGTGCCAGCAGTAACGGACAGGGGCAAGGGTATGGCTACACCTTC. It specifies CASSNGQGQGYGYTF. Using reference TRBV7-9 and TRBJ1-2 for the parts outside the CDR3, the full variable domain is DTGVSQNPRHKITKRGQNVTFRCDPISEHNRLYWYRQTLGQGPEFLTYFQNEAQLEKSRLLSDRFSAERPKGSFSTLEIQRTEQGDSAMYLCASSNGQGQGYGYTFGSGTRLTVV.

The CDR3 protein is CASGQTYNEQFF. The DNA for the CDR3 is TGTGCCAGCGGACAAACCTACAATGAGCAGTTCTTC. J is TRBJ2-1 and V is TRBV6-5; a possible D gene is TRBD1 (5 bases). Trimming stripped 8 bases from V and 2 bases from J, with 7 bases between. The CDR3 is made up of 12 amino acids. Germline-derived CDR1 and CDR2 are MNHEY and SVGAGI.